Sequencing of this T cell receptor beta chain was carried out in a study of cytomegalovirus exposure and HLA in healthy donors. Overall study findings and caveats: A prior analysis recorded that most TCR beta V segments were productive about 87% or about 30% of the time.

Details on this clone: Its antigen is undetermined.

CDR1 is SGHVS and CDR2 is FQNEAQ in the germline V gene. The V gene lost 0 bases and the J gene lost 4 bases, with 14 bases spanning the gap. This CDR3 is built from 16 residues. The PCR had 60 Vbeta and 13 Jbeta primers. The method was immunoSEQ multiplex PCR; TCRdb's version includes in-frame clones alone and lacks a portion of them. Altogether more than 85,000 clones are present, 76% being singletons, with the ten largest covering under 15%. This clonotype was sampled from a man aged 25-45 years in good health and CMV-seropositive. The chain combines TRBV7-8 with TRBJ2-3; the D gene is possibly TRBD1 (6 bases). What was sequenced was PBMCs. CDR3 residues: CASSLARIRGSDTQYF. The CDR3 DNA reads as TGTGCCAGCAGCTTAGCGCGGATCAGGGGCTCAGATACGCAGTATTTT.